Listed below are T cell receptor beta chains from one sample, sequenced in a study of siplizumab effects on memory and regulatory T cells. Using immunoSEQ multiplex PCR, the repertoire was profiled, and TCRdb retains in-frame clones only, with some absent. The table has approximately 60,000 clones, 95% to 98% seen once. Sequencing input: naive CD8+ T cells sorted from blood. These receptors were collected from a human donor in good health. Both conserved end residues are part of each CDR3. D genes are given only for firm matches. For some rows the clone size is stated as once, few or many, or as a class when expanded; others skip it.

V gene	J gene	D gene	clone size	CDR3 DNA	CDR3 protein
TRBV4-1	TRBJ2-7	-	once	TGCGCCAGCAGCCAAGGTCACGATGGGGCCTACGAGCAGTACTTC	CASSQGHDGAYEQYF
TRBV7-9	TRBJ2-5	TRBD1	-	TGTGCCAGCAGCTTAGCGTTGGCAGGGGGCGATGAGACCCAGTACTTC	CASSLALAGGDETQYF
TRBV6-1	TRBJ1-1	TRBD1	-	TGTGCCAGCAGTGAAGCCCTGGGACAGACTGAAGCTTTCTTT	CASSEALGQTEAFF
TRBV6-5	TRBJ2-3	-	once	TGTGCCAGCAGTGTCACAGATACGCAGTATTTT	CASSVTDTQYF
TRBV13	TRBJ2-7	-	-	TGTGCCAGCAGTTCCTCCGGGGGCGGTACGAGCTCCTACGAGCAGTACTTC	CASSSSGGGTSSYEQYF
TRBV7-6	TRBJ2-3	-	-	TGTGCCAGCAGCTTACTGGGCAGTGGCACAGATACGCAGTATTTT	CASSLLGSGTDTQYF
TRBV29-1	TRBJ2-3	TRBD1	-	TGCACCCCCGAGGGGGCCCTCACAGATACGCAGTATTTT	CTPEGALTDTQYF
TRBV6-5	TRBJ1-2	TRBD1	-	TGTGCCAGCAGTTCTGGGGACAGGCTCGCTGGCTACACCTTC	CASSSGDRLAGYTF
TRBV2	TRBJ2-3	-	once	TGTGCCAGCAGGGGGAGACCGACTAGCACAGATACGCAGTATTTT	CASRGRPTSTDTQYF
TRBV13	TRBJ1-6	-	once	TGTGCCAGCAGCTTATGGGGGCAATTGGGAGAGAATTCACCCCTCCACTTT	CASSLWGQLGENSPLHF
TRBV27	TRBJ2-3	-	-	TGTGCCAGCAGTTTTATCCTTGGAGGGGGCACAGATACGCAGTATTTT	CASSFILGGGTDTQYF
TRBV6-5	TRBJ1-1	-	-	TGTGCCAGCAGTGAATTGGGCACTGAAGCTTTCTTT	CASSELGTEAFF
TRBV11-2	TRBJ2-3	-	once	TGTGCCAGCAGCTCCTTACGAAATTCCACAGATACGCAGTATTTT	CASSSLRNSTDTQYF
TRBV13	TRBJ1-1	TRBD1	-	TGTGCCAGCAGCTTAGAAACAGGGGCATATACTGAAGCTTTCTTT	CASSLETGAYTEAFF
TRBV27	TRBJ2-1	-	-	TGTGCCAGCAGTTTATCGTGGGGGGATGAGCAGTTCTTC	CASSLSWGDEQFF
TRBV27	TRBJ2-7	TRBD1	-	TGTGCCAGCAGATCGGGACAGGGACCCTACGAGCAGTACTTC	CASRSGQGPYEQYF
TRBV7-2	TRBJ2-5	-	-	TGTGCCAGCAGCTTTCCGACAGGACAAGAGACCCAGTACTTC	CASSFPTGQETQYF
TRBV2	TRBJ2-7	-	-	TGTGCCAGCAACAACCACTTACTCCCCTACGAGCAGTACTTC	CASNNHLLPYEQYF
TRBV27	TRBJ1-2	-	-	TGTGCCAGCAGTTTTGCGGTCAACTATGGCTACACCTTC	CASSFAVNYGYTF
TRBV18	TRBJ2-3	-	-	TGTGCCAGCTCACCACCGGGGTCAGATACGCAGTATTTT	CASSPPGSDTQYF
TRBV13	TRBJ2-3	-	-	TGTGCCAGCAGCGAAAGACTAAACAGGGAAGAGTGGGGCACAGATACGCAGTATTTT	CASSERLNREEWGTDTQYF
TRBV14	TRBJ1-6	-	-	TGTGCCAGCAGCCTAGGGGGCTATAATTCACCCCTCCACTTT	CASSLGGYNSPLHF
TRBV7-3	TRBJ2-3	TRBD2	-	TGTGCCAGCAGCACACTAGCGGGGGGTCTGTCAGATACGCAGTATTTT	CASSTLAGGLSDTQYF
TRBV7-9	TRBJ2-7	-	-	TGTGCCAGCAGCTTAGGCGGACCCCTTTACGAGCAGTACTTC	CASSLGGPLYEQYF
TRBV15	TRBJ2-2	-	-	TGTGCCACCAGCATCCTGTCAGCTAACACCGGGGAGCTGTTTTTT	CATSILSANTGELFF
TRBV19	TRBJ1-1	-	-	TGTGCCAGTAAACAGGCGTTAGGGAACACTGAAGCTTTCTTT	CASKQALGNTEAFF
TRBV4-3	TRBJ1-1	-	-	TGCGCCAGCAGCCAAGGGGCATGGACTGAAGCTTTCTTT	CASSQGAWTEAFF
TRBV5-4	TRBJ2-1	-	-	TGTGCCAGCAGCTTCGGGTCCTACAATGAGCAGTTCTTC	CASSFGSYNEQFF
TRBV27	TRBJ2-1	-	-	TGTGCCAGCAGTTCGGACCCGTTCAATGAGCAGTTCTTC	CASSSDPFNEQFF
TRBV12-5	TRBJ1-5	-	-	TGTGCTAGTGGTTTGGGTCAGCCCCAGCATTTT	CASGLGQPQHF
TRBV27	TRBJ2-1	-	-	TGTGCCAGCAGTTTGGGAGAAAACAATGAGCAGTTCTTC	CASSLGENNEQFF
TRBV18	TRBJ2-7	TRBD1	-	TGTGCCAGCTCGTTCGCACAGGGGGGATTTAACGAGCAGTACTTC	CASSFAQGGFNEQYF
TRBV7-9	TRBJ2-7	-	-	TGTGCCAGCAGCCCCCCGGGAACCGCGGACGGGGGCTACGAGCAGTACTTC	CASSPPGTADGGYEQYF
TRBV28	TRBJ2-1	-	-	TGTGCCAGCAGTTTATTTGGGGGCCAGAGCTCCTACAATGAGCAGTTCTTC	CASSLFGGQSSYNEQFF
TRBV21-1	TRBJ2-7	-	once	TGTGCCAGCAGCAAGTCACCAGGGGGGAGGGAGCAGTACTTC	CASSKSPGGREQYF
TRBV4-3	TRBJ1-5	-	-	TGCGCCAGCAGCCAAGATATCGGGGCCCAGCCCCAGCATTTT	CASSQDIGAQPQHF
TRBV4-1	TRBJ2-5	-	-	TGCGCCAGCAGCCGCGACAGTTCCTCGGGGGAGACCCAGTACTTC	CASSRDSSSGETQYF
TRBV4-1	TRBJ2-5	TRBD2	-	TGCGCCAGCAGCCTAACTAGCGGGGGGAGTCAAGAGACCCAGTACTTC	CASSLTSGGSQETQYF
TRBV6-4	TRBJ2-2	TRBD1	-	TGTGCCAGCAGTGACTCGATTGGCGAGACAGGGGTCACCGGGGAGCTGTTTTTT	CASSDSIGETGVTGELFF
TRBV7-3	TRBJ2-7	TRBD1	-	TGTGCCAGCAGCTTTGGACAGGCCTACGAGCAGTACTTC	CASSFGQAYEQYF
TRBV13	TRBJ2-7	TRBD2	-	TGTGCCAGCAGCCTACTTCGAGCCGGGGGGTACGAGCAGTACTTC	CASSLLRAGGYEQYF
TRBV27	TRBJ2-3	-	-	TGTGCCACCCTAGGCCCAGATACGCAGTATTTT	CATLGPDTQYF
TRBV11-2	TRBJ1-1	-	-	TGTGCCAGCAGCTTAACGTCACCCGACACTGAAGCTTTCTTT	CASSLTSPDTEAFF
TRBV4-1	TRBJ2-2	TRBD2	-	TGCGCCAGCAGCAATAGCGGGGGGGATTACACCGGGGAGCTGTTTTTT	CASSNSGGDYTGELFF
TRBV5-4	TRBJ2-7	TRBD2	-	TGTGCCAGCAGCTCCATTTGGGGTTCTAGCGGGGGATACGAGCAGTACTTC	CASSSIWGSSGGYEQYF
TRBV4-1	TRBJ2-5	-	-	TGCGCCAGCAGCCAGGGGGGGCCCGGGGAGACCCAGTACTTC	CASSQGGPGETQYF
TRBV5-3	TRBJ2-5	TRBD1	-	TGTGCCAGAACCCCGGGACAGGACGACCAAGAGACCCAGTACTTC	CARTPGQDDQETQYF
TRBV29-1	TRBJ2-7	-	-	TGCAGCGTTGAAGTAGGTCCGCCCGAGCAGTACTTC	CSVEVGPPEQYF
TRBV9	TRBJ2-1	-	-	TGTGCCAGCAGTGGAGATGGGGTGCCGAGCAATGAGCAGTTCTTC	CASSGDGVPSNEQFF
TRBV7-9	TRBJ2-7	TRBD2	-	TGTGCCAGCAGCTACGGGGGGTTAAATTACGAGCAGTACTTC	CASSYGGLNYEQYF
TRBV9	TRBJ2-3	-	-	TGTGCCAGCAGCGTTCAATCGTGGAGCACAGATACGCAGTATTTT	CASSVQSWSTDTQYF
TRBV6-6	TRBJ2-5	-	-	TGTGCCAGCAGTCCCGTCGAGGGACAAGAGACCCAGTACTTC	CASSPVEGQETQYF
TRBV10-2	TRBJ2-7	-	-	TGCGCCAGCAGTGAGGGAAGCGAGCAGTACTTC	CASSEGSEQYF